These 30 T cell receptor beta chains came from one sample sequenced in a study of blood T cell repertoires in COVID-19. Clones were read by immunoSEQ multiplex PCR, and TCRdb kept only the in-frame ones, dropping some. The sample has approximately 150,000 clones; around 81% are singletons. The sample consisted of peripheral blood. These receptors were taken from a woman between 50 and 59 years old with acute or convalescent COVID-19.

V and J are TRBV6-5 and TRBJ1-5; weak D call: TRBD1 (5 bases). Germline V CDR1 and CDR2: MNHEY, SVGAGI. Between the trimmed V and J ends, which lost 5 bases and 7 bases, there was a span of 15 bases. The CDR3 contains 14 residues. The CDR3 bases are TGTGCCAGCAGTCCGGGGGTTTTGGGACAGCCCCAGCATTTT. It encodes CASSPGVLGQPQHF.

CDR3 in amino acids: CASNKISGQLNTEAFF. CDR3 DNA sequence: TGTGCCAGCAACAAGATTTCGGGACAGTTGAACACTGAAGCTTTCTTT. The rearrangement uses TRBV27 and TRBJ1-1; the match to TRBD1 covers 7 bases. J lost 0 bases, V lost 7 bases, and 11 bases had no gene match. The germline gives CDR1 MNHEY, CDR2 SMNVEV (reference sequence). The CDR3 is 16 amino acids.

This clone was picked up one time. V usage is TRBV9 and J usage is TRBJ2-5, with D perhaps matching TRBD1 (6 bases). The CDR3 is 18 amino acids. The germline gives CDR1 SGDLS, CDR2 YYNGEE. Trimming pared 0 bases from V and 1 base from J, leaving 19 bases between. CDR3 loop: CASSVGPTTGALQETQYF. The CDR3 DNA follows: TGTGCCAGCAGCGTAGGCCCTACGACAGGTGCTCTCCAAGAGACCCAGTACTTC. The full variable domain, rest sourced from reference TRBV9 and TRBJ2-5, is DSGVTQTPKHLITATGQRVTLRCSPRSGDLSVYWYQQSLDQGLQFLIQYYNGEERAKGNILERFSAQQFPDLHSELNLSSLELGDSALYFCASSVGPTTGALQETQYFGPGTRLLVL.

The chain has TRBV27 and TRBJ2-1, with a possible D match to TRBD2 (7 bases). V dropped 6 bases and J dropped 6 bases, with 21 bases sitting between them. CDR3 size: 16 residues. CDR1 and CDR2 (germline): MNHEY, SMNVEV (reference sequence). The CDR3 nucleotides read TGTGCCAGCAGGGATCGCGGGGGCGATTCAATCAATGAGCAGTTCTTC. Its translation: CASRDRGGDSINEQFF.

This clone was detected a few times. The chain has TRBV28 and TRBJ1-2, with a possible D match to TRBD1 (5 bases). Germline V gene data show CDR1 as MDHEN and CDR2 as SYDVKM. The V and J ends lost 5 bases and 5 bases respectively, with 12 bases between them. CDR3 size: 13 residues. CDR3 nucleotide sequence: TGTGCCAGCAGTCTCCAAGGGGTTTATGGCTACACCTTC. It translates to CASSLQGVYGYTF.

J is TRBJ1-5 and V is TRBV19; TRBD1 might be the D (5 bases). CDR1 LNHDA and CDR2 SQIVND come from the germline V gene (reference sequence). Trimming left V 5 bases short and J 5 bases short, with 13 bases between. The CDR3 sequence is 14 residues long. This CDR3 is CASSLSGEDQPQHF. The CDR3 nucleotides are TGTGCCAGTAGTCTTTCGGGGGAGGATCAGCCCCAGCATTTT. Full variable domain (rest looked up from reference TRBV19 and TRBJ1-5): DGGITQSPKYLFRKEGQNVTLSCEQNLNHDAMYWYRQDPGQGLRLIYYSQIVNDFQKGDIAEGYSVSREKKESFPLTVTSAQKNPTAFYLCASSLSGEDQPQHFGDGTRLSIL.

The genes are TRBV6-5 and TRBJ1-3; D gene ambiguous. Trimming cost V 0 bases and J 0 bases, with 6 bases left between them. CDR1 is MNHEY and CDR2 is SVGAGI in the germline V gene. The CDR3 has 15 amino acids. The DNA for the CDR3 is TGTGCCAGCAGTTACTCGAGTTCCTCTGGAAACACCATATATTTT. This translates into CASSYSSSSGNTIYF.

This clone occurred a few times. The V gene is TRBV7-3, the J gene TRBJ2-1; D unclear. The V end lost 2 bases, the J end lost 6 bases, and 14 bases lay between the germline ends. CDR1 and CDR2 from the germline V gene are SGHTA and FQGTGA. This CDR3 has 15 residues. This chain's CDR3 is CASSLGSGSTNEQFF. The CDR3 bases are TGTGCCAGCAGCTTAGGGTCGGGTTCGACCAATGAGCAGTTCTTC. The full variable domain, in which reference TRBV7-3 and TRBJ2-1 provide the parts outside the CDR3, is GAGVSQTPSNKVTEKGKYVELRCDPISGHTALYWYRQSLGQGPEFLIYFQGTGAADDSGLPNDRFFAVRPEGSVSTLKIQRTERGDSAVYLCASSLGSGSTNEQFFGPGTRLTVL.

The V and J genes are TRBV5-1 and TRBJ2-7; 7 bases line up with TRBD2. V shed 3 bases, J shed 2 bases, and the junction held 5 bases outside the gene matches. The germline CDR1 and CDR2 sequences are SGHRS and YFSETQ. The CDR3 is 14 amino acids. This CDR3 is CASSWGDYTYEQYF. The CDR3 nucleotides are TGCGCCAGCAGCTGGGGGGACTACACCTACGAGCAGTACTTC.

J is TRBJ2-3 and V is TRBV3-1 (or the pseudogene TRBV3-2), with 9 nucleotides matching TRBD1. The CDR3 has 17 residues. CDR1 and CDR2 from the germline V gene are LGHDT and YNNKEL (reference sequence). The V gene end was trimmed by 2 bases and the J gene end by 5 bases; junction bases not matched to a gene: 11. CDR3 DNA: TGTGCCAGCAGCCAAATCAATAGGACAGGGGCGGAAGATACGCAGTATTTT. This gives the protein CASSQINRTGAEDTQYF.

The V call is TRBV4-1, the J call TRBJ2-7; possibly TRBD2 for D (5 bases). V lost 0 bases to trimming and J lost 5 bases, with 17 bases between them. The germline V gene encodes CDR1 MGHRA and CDR2 YSYEKL. CDR3 length: 16 residues. This CDR3 reads CASSQDLTQERDEQYF. Written as DNA, the CDR3 is TGCGCCAGCAGCCAAGATTTGACGCAGGAGAGGGACGAGCAGTACTTC.

The rearrangement links TRBV6-5 to TRBJ2-5; 11 bases are shared with TRBD1. V trimming: 6 bases; J trimming: 5 bases; junction bases outside the gene matches: 5. This CDR3 comprises 14 residues. Germline V gene data show CDR1 as MNHEY and CDR2 as SVGAGI. The CDR3 spells CASSGTGGLETQYF. CDR3 coding DNA: TGTGCCAGCAGCGGGACAGGGGGACTGGAGACCCAGTACTTC.

This clone has just one count. The V call is TRBV19, the J call TRBJ2-7; maybe TRBD1 (6 bases). CDR1 and CDR2 from the germline V gene are LNHDA and SQIVND (reference sequence). The CDR3 runs to 13 residues. Trimming stripped 5 bases from V and 4 bases from J, with 12 bases between. DNA of the CDR3: TGTGCCAGTAGTGATGGACAGACTTACGAGCAGTACTTC. It specifies CASSDGQTYEQYF.

The rearrangement joins TRBV7-3 to TRBJ1-3; 7 bases agree with TRBD1. This CDR3 has 13 residues. V trimming: 5 bases; J trimming: 4 bases; junction bases outside the gene matches: 2. CDR1 and CDR2 (germline): SGHTA, FQGTGA. CDR3 nucleotides: TGTGCCAGCAGCCGGGACAGAGGAAACACCATATATTTT. Protein: CASSRDRGNTIYF.

V gene TRBV18 combines with J gene TRBJ2-2, with D possibly being TRBD1 (6 bases). CDR3 length: 18 residues. Between the trimmed V and J ends, which lost 1 base and 0 bases, there was a span of 15 bases. From germline, CDR1 is KGHSH and CDR2 LQKENI. In DNA form, the CDR3 reads TGTGCCAGCTCACCACTAAATCCCGGGACAACGAACACCGGGGAGCTGTTTTTT. Translated, it gives CASSPLNPGTTNTGELFF.

J is TRBJ1-1 and V is TRBV5-1; 10 positions match TRBD1. The CDR3 sequence is 17 residues long. J lost 0 bases, V lost 4 bases, and 9 bases had no gene match. From germline, CDR1 is SGHRS and CDR2 YFSETQ. CDR3 protein: CASSPRTGGAMNTEAFF. The CDR3 coding sequence is TGCGCCAGCAGCCCACGGACAGGGGGAGCGATGAACACTGAAGCTTTCTTT. The full variable domain, rest sourced from reference TRBV5-1 and TRBJ1-1, is KAGVTQTPRYLIKTRGQQVTLSCSPISGHRSVSWYQQTPGQGLQFLFEYFSETQRNKGNFPGRFSGRQFSNSRSEMNVSTLELGDSALYLCASSPRTGGAMNTEAFFGQGTRLTVV.

The chain joins TRBV30 to TRBJ2-7, with D perhaps matching TRBD2 (6 bases). Trimming left V 4 bases short and J 6 bases short, with 19 bases between. The CDR3 length is 14 residues. Germline V CDR1 and CDR2: GTSNPN, SVGIG (reference sequence). The chain's CDR3 is CAWNLGGSPPEQYF. CDR3 DNA: TGTGCCTGGAATCTGGGGGGTTCCCCGCCCGAGCAGTACTTC. Drawing the rest from reference TRBV30 and TRBJ2-7, the complete variable domain is SQTIHQWPATLVQPVGSPLSLECTVEGTSNPNLYWYRQAAGRGLQLLFYSVGIGQISSEVPQNLSASRPQDRQFILSSKKLLLSDSGFYLCAWNLGGSPPEQYFGPGTRLTVT.

This clone has a handful of counts. J is TRBJ1-2 and V is TRBV19, with 8 bases fitting TRBD1. The V gene end was trimmed by 5 bases and the J gene end by 6 bases; junction bases not matched to a gene: 8. The length of the CDR3 is 14 residues. Germline loops: CDR1 LNHDA, CDR2 SQIVND (reference sequence). The CDR3 nucleotides read TGTGCCAGTAGTTTCGTGGGACAGGCGGATGGCTACACCTTC. The encoded protein is CASSFVGQADGYTF.

The chain combines TRBV4-3 with TRBJ1-5, with D uncertain. The CDR3 loop spans 14 amino acids. V shed 0 bases and J shed 6 bases, with 9 bases lying between them. CDR1 is LGHNA, CDR2 YSLEER, per germline. CDR3 region: CASSQDGSLQPQHF. The DNA for the CDR3 is TGCGCCAGCAGCCAAGATGGGAGCCTTCAGCCCCAGCATTTT.

In the case of this clone: Other nucleotide sequences from this sample produce the same CDR3. This chain links TRBV4-1 with TRBJ2-1; a weak D match, TRBD1 (6 bases). The V and J ends lost 0 bases and 3 bases respectively, with 9 bases between them. The CDR3 sequence is 15 residues long. Per the germline V gene, CDR1 is MGHRA and CDR2 is YSYEKL. CDR3 region: CASSQEGTYYNEQFF. The CDR3 DNA reads as TGCGCCAGCAGCCAAGAGGGGACATACTACAATGAGCAGTTCTTC.

The V gene is TRBV29-1, the J gene TRBJ2-7, with TRBD1 matching 8 bases. CDR3 size: 13 residues. CDR1 SQVTM and CDR2 ANQGSEA come from the germline V gene. After removal of 4 bases from V and 6 bases from J, the junction contained 8 bases not matched to a gene. DNA of the CDR3: TGCAGCGTTGCAGTACTGACAGGGGTCGAGCAGTACTTC. It specifies CSVAVLTGVEQYF.

This clone has just one count. The CDR3 is CASIHPVGRPQHF. The DNA for the CDR3 is TGTGCCAGCATCCATCCGGTCGGGAGGCCCCAGCATTTT. The J gene is TRBJ1-5, the V gene TRBV14; D ambiguous. Trimming took 7 bases from V and 9 from J, leaving 16 bases between them. The CDR3 consists of 13 residues. Germline CDR1 and CDR2: SGHDN and FVKESK.

This clone appeared a single time. This chain joins TRBV4-2 and TRBJ2-1; 7 positions match TRBD1. This CDR3 has 15 residues. V shed 4 bases, J shed 7 bases, and the junction held 10 bases outside the gene matches. Germline V gives CDR1 LGHNA, CDR2 YNFKEQ. The CDR3 reads CASSRDRASANEQFF. The CDR3 DNA sequence: TGTGCCAGCAGCCGAGACAGGGCTTCTGCTAATGAGCAGTTCTTC.

The chain joins TRBV11-1 to TRBJ1-1, with no clear D. V lost 4 bases, J lost 5 bases, and 11 bases lay in between. The CDR3 runs 13 residues. CDR1 SGHAT and CDR2 FQDESV come from the germline V gene (reference sequence). The CDR3 DNA follows: TGTGCCAGCAGCTCCCCTGAACAGACTGAAGCTTTCTTT. It yields the protein CASSSPEQTEAFF. The entire variable domain, with the rest obtained from reference TRBV11-1 and TRBJ1-1, is as follows: EAEVAQSPRYKITEKSQAVAFWCDPISGHATLYWYRQILGQGPELLVQFQDESVVDDSQLPKDRFSAERLKGVDSTLKIQPAELGDSAMYLCASSSPEQTEAFFGQGTRLTVV.

The chain uses TRBV12-3 or TRBV12-4 and TRBJ1-2; TRBD1 matches at 9 bases. This CDR3 comprises 12 residues. V trimming: 4 bases; J trimming: 8 bases; junction bases outside the gene matches: 2. CDR3 in amino acids: CASSWDREGYTF. Here the CDR3 DNA reads TGTGCCAGCAGTTGGGACAGGGAAGGCTACACCTTC.

The rearrangement uses TRBV6-6 and TRBJ1-1, with D possibly matching TRBD1 (6 bases). Germline V CDR1 and CDR2: MNHNY, SVGAGI (reference sequence). The V and J ends lost 6 bases and 0 bases respectively, with 11 bases between them. The CDR3 runs to 14 residues. The DNA of the CDR3 is TGTGCCAGCAGCTTCGGGACACTGAACACTGAAGCTTTCTTT. Translated, it gives CASSFGTLNTEAFF.

In this sample, this clone turned up once. The genes are TRBV19 and TRBJ2-7; a possible D gene is TRBD2 (6 bases). V lost 6 bases, J lost 3 bases, and 15 bases lay in between. The CDR3 has 14 residues. Germline CDR1 LNHDA, CDR2 SQIVND (reference sequence). The CDR3 sequence: CASSRGTLGYEQYF. The CDR3 DNA is TGTGCCAGTAGCCGCGGGACCCTGGGCTACGAGCAGTACTTC.

The chain uses TRBV11-1 and TRBJ2-1, with D possibly matching TRBD1 (6 bases). The CDR3 has 15 residues. Trimming removed 5 bases at V and 3 bases at J, with 14 bases between. Germline V gene data show CDR1 as SGHAT and CDR2 as FQDESV (reference sequence). The CDR3 DNA follows: TGTGCCAGCAGCGATGGGCTGGGACACTACAATGAGCAGTTCTTC. Protein sequence: CASSDGLGHYNEQFF. The variable domain in full, completed from reference TRBV11-1 and TRBJ2-1, reads EAEVAQSPRYKITEKSQAVAFWCDPISGHATLYWYRQILGQGPELLVQFQDESVVDDSQLPKDRFSAERLKGVDSTLKIQPAELGDSAMYLCASSDGLGHYNEQFFGPGTRLTVL.

V and J are TRBV28 and TRBJ1-4; D is ambiguous. V lost 1 base and J lost 8, with 14 bases in between. The CDR3 totals 15 residues. In germline, CDR1 is MDHEN, CDR2 SYDVKM. The CDR3 nucleotides read TGTGCCAGCAGTTTATCTCCGAGAGTCCGGGAAAAACTGTTTTTT. Amino acids: CASSLSPRVREKLFF.

Regarding this clone: Germline is not matched at one junction end, which may reflect a read error. The chain combines TRBV6-2 or TRBV6-3 with TRBJ1-2; the D gene is possibly TRBD1 (5 bases). The CDR3 length is 15 residues. Germline V gene sequence: CDR1 MNHEY, CDR2 SVGEGT. The CDR3 DNA reads as TGTACCAGCAGTTACCGGCCAGGGCCCACATATGGCTACACCTTC. As protein: CTSSYRPGPTYGYTF.